The sequence of this T cell receptor (beta chain) was determined in a study of shared clonotypes between healthy human individuals. The study's findings and limits: Across a handful of donors, naive CD4 shared roughly 5%, naive CD8 around 3.5%, memory CD4 about 2.4%, memory CD8 0.35% to 0.5%.

Trimming removed 6 bases at V and 12 bases at J, with 18 bases between. There are 11 residues in the CDR3. The V gene's germline CDR1 is DFQATT and CDR2 SNEGSKA (reference sequence). The deep-level immunoSEQ assay was used. Using immunoSEQ multiplex PCR, the repertoire was profiled, and TCRdb retains in-frame clones only, with some absent. Of some 380,000 clones in the sample, about 96% were seen once. In this sample, this clone turned up once. Its antigen remains unknown. CD8 memory cells included CD45RO+ cells plus CCR7-negative CD45RA+ TemRA cells. Sequenced input: memory CD8+ T cells sorted from blood. Subset noted: CD45RO+ cells pooled with CCR7-negative TemRA cells. The V and J genes are TRBV20-1 and TRBJ2-7, with a weak D call TRBD1 (5 bases). This sequence was found in a man aged 25 to 40 in good health. CDR3 in DNA: TGCAGTGCAAGCGAAGGGGTGCGACCGTACTTC. Translation gives CSASEGVRPYF.